Listed below are T cell receptor beta chains from one sample, sequenced in a study of vaccination and CD4 T cells after COVID-19. The antigens of these receptors remain unknown. TCRdb used MiXCR to reprocess the PCR reads, holding one entry per CDR3 protein. The data show over 13,000 distinct CDR3 sequences, around 50% seen once. Sequenced: CD4+ T cells from blood, cultured in vitro. These receptors were obtained from a human donor who had recovered from COVID-19. The CDR3 runs from the conserved cysteine through the conserved F or W. D genes are given only for firm matches. A clone size is listed for some rows: how often the clone was seen (once, few, many), or a class if it is expanded.

D gene	clone size	J gene	V gene	CDR3 protein	CDR3 DNA
TRBD2	few	TRBJ2-3	TRBV7-2	CASSLAPAGLTDTQYF	TGTGCCAGCAGCTTAGCGCCAGCGGGACTCACAGATACGCAGTATTTT
-	-	TRBJ2-1	TRBV10-3	CAIRPKGDDEQFF	TGTGCCATCAGGCCGAAGGGGGACGATGAGCAGTTCTTC
TRBD1	-	TRBJ2-1	TRBV10-3	CAASGTDNEQFF	TGTGCCGCGTCAGGGACAGACAATGAGCAGTTCTTC
-	-	TRBJ1-6	TRBV6-5	CASSLRPDPNSPLHF	TGTGCCAGCAGTTTACGACCAGACCCGAATTCACCCCTCCACTTT
TRBD1	few	TRBJ1-1	TRBV5-1	CASSPQGANTEAFF	TGCGCCAGCAGCCCACAGGGGGCAAACACTGAAGCTTTCTTT
-	-	TRBJ1-5	TRBV20-1	CSARAGLHQPQHF	TGCAGTGCTAGGGCGGGACTCCATCAGCCCCAGCATTTT
TRBD1	-	TRBJ1-3	TRBV4-1	CASSQDTDRGVWLTGNTIYF	TGCGCCAGCAGCCAAGACACGGACAGGGGAGTTTGGCTAACTGGAAACACCATATATTTT
TRBD2	-	TRBJ2-1	TRBV5-4	CASSLELAGAHEQFF	TGTGCCAGCAGCTTGGAACTAGCGGGGGCCCATGAGCAGTTCTTC
-	-	TRBJ2-2	TRBV6-1	CASSAHVTGELFF	TGTGCCAGCAGCGCACACGTCACCGGGGAGCTGTTTTTT
TRBD1	-	TRBJ1-5	TRBV7-3	CASSSGGQGEGSNQPQHF	TGTGCCAGCAGCTCGGGGGGACAGGGGGAAGGGAGCAATCAGCCCCAGCATTTT
-	once	TRBJ2-5	TRBV6-1	CASSLISAGQETQYF	TGTGCCAGCAGCCTGATCTCGGCCGGGCAAGAGACCCAGTACTTC
TRBD1	once	TRBJ1-5	TRBV7-9	CASSSGTEKGPQHF	TGTGCCAGCAGCTCCGGGACAGAAAAAGGACCCCAGCATTTT
-	-	TRBJ2-1	TRBV20-1	CSARWGSYNEQFF	TGCAGTGCTAGGTGGGGCTCCTACAATGAGCAGTTCTTC
TRBD1	-	TRBJ1-2	TRBV5-4	CASSLTGARGYTF	TGTGCCAGCAGCCTGACAGGGGCGCGAGGCTACACCTTC
-	-	TRBJ2-2	TRBV7-2	CASSEQSPGITGELFF	TGTGCCAGCAGCGAACAATCCCCCGGGATAACCGGGGAGCTGTTTTTT
TRBD1	-	TRBJ1-4	TRBV2	CASSENRGSNEKLFF	TGTGCCAGCAGTGAGAACAGGGGAAGTAATGAAAAACTGTTTTTT
TRBD1	once	TRBJ1-1	TRBV10-2	CASSSQGREAFF	TGCGCCAGCAGTTCACAGGGGAGGGAAGCTTTCTTT
-	few	TRBJ1-2	TRBV27	CASRGVGGDYFYGYTF	TGTGCCAGCAGGGGGGTAGGCGGGGACTACTTCTATGGCTACACCTTC
-	large	TRBJ1-1	TRBV20-1	CSGTRGLSSTEAFF	TGCAGTGGGACTCGGGGCCTCAGTAGCACTGAAGCTTTCTTT
TRBD1	-	TRBJ2-3	TRBV19	CASSDRGRTDTQYF	TGTGCCAGTAGCGACAGGGGGAGGACAGATACGCAGTATTTT
TRBD1	-	TRBJ2-2	TRBV7-9	CATNTVQGAHTGELFF	TGTGCCACAAACACGGTACAGGGGGCGCACACCGGGGAGCTGTTTTTT
TRBD2	-	TRBJ2-7	TRBV7-2	CASSFLTGGSYEQYF	TGTGCCAGCAGCTTTTTGACGGGGGGCTCCTACGAGCAGTACTTC